This TCR beta chain is from a study of T cell repertoires in cytomegalovirus infection. The wider study: Public TCR beta signature analysis indicated the presence of both CMV infection and matching HLA type. Broader study findings: The cumulative frequency of public TCR beta families identified carriers of CMV plus the relevant HLA. Dominating the ex vivo response were HLA-C-restricted CMV-specific TCR beta clonotypes.

The sample holds a few counts of this clonotype. Its antigen is as yet unknown. TCRdb fed the reads into MiXCR, producing one record per CDR3 protein. Counted here are some 400,000 distinct CDR3 sequences, approximately 18% occurring once; the ten biggest clones make up 8.7%. The sequence was obtained from a human donor in good health (CMV status not recorded). Some clones in this sample may be carry-over from other donors' samples. Sequencing was performed on PBMCs.

The CDR3 region is CASSLGGDSAGELFF. The DNA for the CDR3 is TGTGCCAGCTCGCTGGGGGGCGATTCTGCCGGGGAGCTGTTTTTT. This sequence joins TRBV2 and TRBJ2-2, with D possibly called TRBD1 or TRBD2 (6 bases each). Trimming shortened V by 8 bases and J by 6 bases, and 19 bases separated the two germline ends. The CDR3 spans 15 residues. From germline, CDR1 is SNHLY and CDR2 FYNNEI.